This TCR beta chain was identified in a study of blood T cells in healthy people across ages. Primers used in a second PCR of roughly 6 to 11 cycles were a sample-barcoded 5' primer and a J-beta primer mix. TCRdb reprocessed the 5' RACE reads with MiXCR, giving one entry per CDR3 protein. The sample records some 1.4 million distinct CDR3 sequences, approximately 40% being singletons. Trimming took 3 bases from V and 4 from J; bases not matched to a gene: 6. Germline CDR1 MNHEY, CDR2 SMNVEV (reference sequence). This CDR3 comprises 15 residues. This clonotype was counted between two and nine times. The receptor was derived from a young woman in good health. This chain uses TRBV27 with TRBJ2-3; TRBD2 matches 8 bases. Sequenced: blood. The CDR3, as DNA: TGTGCCAGCAGTTTCCCCGGGGGGGCGGCAGATACGCAGTATTTT. Encoded protein: CASSFPGGAADTQYF.